Sequencing of this T cell receptor beta chain was carried out in a study of tumor-infiltrating lymphocytes in primary liver carcinoma. Study in general: Each participant had primary liver carcinoma, and surgical resection was the treatment. Spanning 30 to 69 years of age, the patients were men and women. The study's findings and limits: It was tumor-adjacent and tumor-blood pairs that overlapped less than tumor region pairs did.

The V end lost 7 bases, the J end lost 7 bases, and 16 bases lay between the germline ends. The CDR3 loop spans 13 amino acids. The germline CDR1 and CDR2 sequences are MNHNS and SASEGT. From roughly 0.45 ug total RNA, TCR beta cDNA was generated with a primer in the constant region. Employing slightly modified ARM-PCR, three nested multiplex PCR rounds were run, and these gave rise to the TCR beta libraries. It was with TRBV1-TRBV30 forward primers and a C-beta reverse primer that the first two PCR rounds were run, at 10 to 11 cycles each. TCRdb processed the multiplex PCR reads anew with MiXCR; each CDR3 protein has one entry. The sample records 150,000 to 200,000 distinct CDR3 sequences, almost 65% being singletons. For this clonotype: Its antigen is still unknown.

Unsorted whole blood yielded blood RNA, and germline DNA was extracted as well. The study enrolled treatment-naive patients with chronic HBV infection. The clonotype originates from a woman in her sixties or seventies with primary liver carcinoma and hepatitis B virus infection. V gene TRBV6-1 combines with J gene TRBJ1-1; maybe TRBD1 (5 bases). Sequencing input: peripheral blood. The CDR3 here is CASNFAGAGEAFF. CDR3 nucleotides: TGTGCCAGCAACTTCGCTGGGGCGGGTGAAGCTTTCTTT.